These 27 T cell receptor beta chains came from one sample sequenced in a study of CD8+ T cells in alopecia areata. RNA extraction was followed by reverse transcription into cDNA, which acted as the sequencing template. Generated by immunoSEQ multiplex PCR, the TCRdb table keeps only in-frame clones and is missing some. The sample contains 170,000 or so clones, roughly 53% of which appear only once. Regarding treatment: oral pan-JAK inhibitor, 5-10 mg twice daily. The sequencing here drew on CD8+ T cells sorted from blood, taken at week 24, from a patient treated with tofacitinib. All receptors derive from a human donor with alopecia areata.

The V and J genes are TRBV6-1 and TRBJ1-2; 10 positions match TRBD1. The CDR3 covers 12 residues. With 8 bases clipped from V and 6 bases from J, the junction kept 3 bases outside the gene matches. Germline loops: CDR1 MNHNS, CDR2 SASEGT. The CDR3 here is CASGDRGHGYTF. CDR3 nucleotides: TGTGCCAGCGGGGACAGGGGCCATGGCTACACCTTC.

The chain combines TRBV18 with TRBJ2-5, with D tentatively TRBD1 (5 bases). CDR1 is KGHSH, CDR2 LQKENI, per germline. The CDR3 runs to 15 residues. The V end was cut by 2 bases, the J end by 3 bases, with 13 bases between. CDR3 coding DNA: TGTGCCAGCTCACCAGCCTACAACAGGAAAGAGACCCAGTACTTC. It translates to CASSPAYNRKETQYF.

The rearrangement uses TRBV7-9 and TRBJ2-3; 8 bases are a match to TRBD2. The CDR3 extends over 14 amino acids. Germline assignment: CDR1 SEHNR and CDR2 FQNEAQ (reference sequence). V trimming: 4 bases; J trimming: 4 bases; junction bases outside the gene matches: 4. CDR3 sequence (DNA): TGTGCCAGCAGCTACCCAGCGGGGGCAGATACGCAGTATTTT. Residues: CASSYPAGADTQYF.

The V call is TRBV6-5, the J call TRBJ2-3; D uncertain. The CDR3 is 13 amino acids. Per the germline V gene, CDR1 is MNHEY and CDR2 is SVGAGI. Trimming shortened V by 5 bases and J by 6 bases, and 12 bases separated the two germline ends. CDR3: CASSRGMGDTQYF. CDR3 nucleotides: TGTGCCAGCAGTCGCGGAATGGGTGATACGCAGTATTTT.

The V call is TRBV6-1, the J call TRBJ1-2; D gene ambiguous. Per the germline V gene, CDR1 is MNHNS and CDR2 is SASEGT. Trimming cost V 1 base and J 5 bases, with 8 bases left between them. The CDR3 consists of 13 residues. CDR3 nucleotide sequence: TGTGCCAGCAGTGAAGGCAAGAGATATGGCTACACCTTC. Translated, it gives CASSEGKRYGYTF.

The sample holds a few counts of this clone. V and J are TRBV5-1 and TRBJ1-2; the D is unclear. CDR3 size: 12 residues. Germline V gene lookup returns CDR1 SGHRS and CDR2 YFSETQ. V lost 6 bases, J lost 7 bases, and 13 bases lay in between. CDR3 in amino acids: CASNSPDGGYTF. The CDR3 region has the DNA TGCGCCAGCAACTCTCCGGACGGTGGCTACACCTTC.

The V gene is TRBV5-1, the J gene TRBJ1-1; no clear D gene. Germline CDR1 SGHRS, CDR2 YFSETQ. The CDR3 is made up of 14 amino acids. V was trimmed by 1 base and J by 4 bases, leaving 11 bases between them. As DNA, the CDR3 is TGCGCCAGCAGCTTGTGGGAGAGTCCCACTGAAGCTTTCTTT. This gives the protein CASSLWESPTEAFF.

V and J are TRBV2 and TRBJ2-5; D unresolved. The length of the CDR3 is 16 residues. Per the germline V gene, CDR1 is SNHLY and CDR2 is FYNNEI. The germline V and J ends were trimmed by 7 bases and 2 bases, with 20 bases remaining between them. The DNA of the CDR3 is TGTGCCAGCAAGACTGTTGGGTCCCACAGACAAGAGACCCAGTACTTC. Translating gives CASKTVGSHRQETQYF.

The chain employs TRBV5-6 and TRBJ1-2, with 7 bases lining up with TRBD1. CDR1 and CDR2 (germline): SGHDT, YYEEEE. This CDR3 spans 13 amino acids. V lost 6 bases, J lost 5 bases, and 7 bases stayed unmatched. CDR3 coding DNA: TGTGCCAGCATACGAGGGGGCTTGTATGGCTACACCTTC. This translates into CASIRGGLYGYTF.

The CDR3 region has the DNA TGTGCCAGCATGGGGGCAGCGAATCAGCCCCAGCATTTT. It codes for CASMGAANQPQHF. The chain combines TRBV7-9 with TRBJ1-5, with D maybe TRBD1 (6 bases). This CDR3 region has 13 residues. Germline lookup yields CDR1 SEHNR and CDR2 FQNEAQ (reference sequence). V was shortened by 7 bases and J by 4 bases, with 11 bases between the two germline ends.

For this clone: The sample holds other DNA sequences that translate to the same CDR3. This chain links TRBV9 with TRBJ1-5; D is undetermined. V was trimmed by 0 bases and J by 0 bases, leaving 7 bases between them. In germline, CDR1 is SGDLS, CDR2 YYNGEE. CDR3 length: 15 residues. The CDR3, as DNA: TGTGCCAGCAGCGTAGGACCGTATAGCAATCAGCCCCAGCATTTT. Residues: CASSVGPYSNQPQHF. Looking up the rest from reference TRBV9 and TRBJ1-5 gives the full variable domain: DSGVTQTPKHLITATGQRVTLRCSPRSGDLSVYWYQQSLDQGLQFLIQYYNGEERAKGNILERFSAQQFPDLHSELNLSSLELGDSALYFCASSVGPYSNQPQHFGDGTRLSIL.

V usage is TRBV27 and J usage is TRBJ1-2, with D hard to call. The CDR3 sequence is 15 residues long. Trimming cost V 5 bases and J 4 bases, with 17 bases left between them. Germline CDR1 is MNHEY and CDR2 is SMNVEV (reference sequence). Here the CDR3 reads CASSPWAARGYGYTF. The CDR3 DNA reads TGTGCCAGCAGTCCTTGGGCCGCACGGGGCTATGGCTACACCTTC.

Only a few counts were recorded for this clone. Other DNA sequences in the sample encode the same CDR3. The chain has TRBV27 and TRBJ2-2; D might be TRBD2 (6 bases). The CDR3 consists of 13 residues. The V gene lost 3 bases and the J gene lost 5 bases, with 7 bases spanning the gap. CDR1 and CDR2 from the germline V gene are MNHEY and SMNVEV (reference sequence). The CDR3 region is CASSLGGTGELFF. The CDR3 DNA sequence: TGTGCCAGCAGTTTGGGGGGAACCGGGGAGCTGTTTTTT.

The chain combines TRBV27 with TRBJ1-1; tentative D call: TRBD1 (5 bases). Per the germline V gene, CDR1 is MNHEY and CDR2 is SMNVEV (reference sequence). Trimming removed 3 bases at V and 5 bases at J, with 16 bases between. This CDR3 is 15 amino acids long. CDR3 nucleotides: TGTGCCAGCAGTTTGGGGTCTGGGGGGTTTACTGAAGCTTTCTTT. Translating it yields CASSLGSGGFTEAFF.

The chain has TRBV7-8 and TRBJ2-1, with TRBD2 identical over 7 bases. This CDR3 has 16 residues. The germline gives CDR1 SGHVS, CDR2 FQNEAQ. Unmatched junction bases numbered 10, after V lost 5 bases and J lost 3 bases. CDR3 nucleotides: TGTGCCAGCAGCCTGTTCCGGGACTACCACTACAATGAGCAGTTCTTC. This sequence encodes CASSLFRDYHYNEQFF.

The rearrangement joins TRBV7-9 to TRBJ1-1, with 9 bases lining up with TRBD1. CDR1 and CDR2 (germline): SEHNR, FQNEAQ (reference sequence). Losses at the gene ends were 7 bases for V and 1 base for J; bases not matched to a gene: 4. The CDR3 spans 14 residues. Here the CDR3 DNA reads TGTGCCAGCACCGCGGACAGGGGGAACACTGAAGCTTTCTTT. Translated: CASTADRGNTEAFF.

A few counts support this clone. This chain joins TRBV7-9 and TRBJ1-6, with 9 bases matching TRBD1. The CDR3 runs 14 residues. J gave up 7 bases and V 5 bases, and 3 bases lay outside the gene matches. Germline values: CDR1 SEHNR, CDR2 FQNEAQ (reference sequence). The CDR3 here is CASSEDRGNSPLHF. In nucleotides, the CDR3 is TGTGCCAGCAGCGAGGACAGGGGCAATTCACCCCTCCACTTT.

The chain couples TRBV5-1 to TRBJ2-7, with a weak D call TRBD2 (6 bases). Trimming removed 2 bases from V and 5 bases from J, with 11 bases in between. The germline V gene encodes CDR1 SGHRS and CDR2 YFSETQ. The CDR3 loop spans 13 amino acids. The CDR3 region has the DNA TGCGCCAGCAGCTTTACTGGAGGGGACGAGCAGTACTTC. This sequence encodes CASSFTGGDEQYF.

V gene TRBV6-4 combines with J gene TRBJ2-1; 7 bases map to TRBD1. The V segment lost 2 bases and the J segment 6 bases; nucleotides outside the gene matches: 7. The CDR3 runs 15 residues. In germline, CDR1 is MRHNA, CDR2 SNTAGT. The CDR3 loop is CASSDGVGTVNEQFF. DNA of the CDR3: TGTGCCAGCAGTGACGGGGTTGGGACAGTCAATGAGCAGTTCTTC.

The genes are TRBV4-1 and TRBJ2-7, with D possibly being TRBD2 (7 bases). V was clipped by 6 bases and J by 5 bases, with 17 bases between them. The CDR3 consists of 14 residues. Germline V gene data show CDR1 as MGHRA and CDR2 as YSYEKL. CDR3 protein: CASRGGANPHEQYF. The DNA of the CDR3 is TGCGCCAGCAGGGGGGGGGCAAACCCACACGAGCAGTACTTC.

This rearrangement joins TRBV14 to TRBJ1-2; no definite D call. The CDR3 sequence is 13 residues long. Trimming left V 0 bases short and J 5 bases short, with 7 bases between. The germline V gene has CDR1 SGHDN and CDR2 FVKESK. The CDR3 reads CASSQDRNYGYTF. The CDR3 DNA is TGTGCCAGCAGCCAAGATAGAAATTATGGCTACACCTTC.

This chain connects TRBV11-2 to TRBJ1-1; D is undetermined. The germline gives CDR1 SGHAT, CDR2 FQNNGV. V was pared by 1 base and J by 4 bases, with 13 bases between. The CDR3 is 15 amino acids. CDR3 sequence (DNA): TGTGCCAGCAGCTTAGGTGGGGTAGAAGGCACTGAAGCTTTCTTT. Its translation: CASSLGGVEGTEAFF.

The CDR3 protein is CASSQGSWEQYF. CDR3 bases: TGTGCCAGCAGCCAGGGGTCATGGGAGCAGTACTTC. The gene calls are TRBV7-9 and TRBJ2-7; perhaps TRBD1 as D (6 bases). V was shortened by 5 bases and J by 7 bases, with 12 bases between the two germline ends. The CDR3 has 12 residues. Germline V gene sequence: CDR1 SEHNR, CDR2 FQNEAQ (reference sequence).

The chain is built from TRBV5-5 and TRBJ2-3; 10 nucleotides line up with TRBD1. Germline trimming cut 0 bases from V and 2 bases from J; bases unmatched to any gene: 6. This CDR3 is 17 amino acids long. Germline CDR1 SGHKS, CDR2 YYEKEE (reference sequence). In DNA, the CDR3 is TGTGCCAGCAGCTTGGGTGACAGGGGGCGAGTCACAGATACGCAGTATTTT. Amino acid sequence: CASSLGDRGRVTDTQYF. Supplemented by reference TRBV5-5 and TRBJ2-3, the full variable domain reads DAGVTQSPTHLIKTRGQQVTLRCSPISGHKSVSWYQQVLGQGPQFIFQYYEKEERGRGNFPDRFSARQFPNYSSELNVNALLLGDSALYLCASSLGDRGRVTDTQYFGPGTRLTVL.

The V call is TRBV7-8, the J call TRBJ2-1, with 8 bases fitting TRBD2. The trim removed 4 bases at V and 8 bases at J, leaving 10 bases unmatched. Germline V gene lookup returns CDR1 SGHVS and CDR2 FQNEAQ. There are 15 residues in the CDR3. The CDR3 is CASSSRSGGFDEQFF. CDR3 sequence (DNA): TGTGCCAGCAGCTCCAGGAGCGGGGGATTCGATGAGCAGTTCTTC. The whole variable domain, filled in from reference TRBV7-8 and TRBJ2-1, reads GAGVSQSPRYKVAKRGQDVALRCDPISGHVSLFWYQQALGQGPEFLTYFQNEAQLDKSGLPSDRFFAERPEGSVSTLKIQRTQQEDSAVYLCASSSRSGGFDEQFFGPGTRLTVL.

In this sample, this clone turned up once. The V and J genes are TRBV5-6 and TRBJ1-4, with no clear D. The CDR3 contains 15 residues. V gave up 4 bases and J gave up 3 bases, with 13 bases separating them. Germline loops: CDR1 SGHDT, CDR2 YYEEEE. The CDR3 reads CASSPPSGANEKLFF. The CDR3, as DNA: TGTGCCAGCAGCCCGCCCTCGGGAGCTAATGAAAAACTGTTTTTT.

The chain uses TRBV30 and TRBJ2-5, with 13 bases that match TRBD2. Germline-derived CDR1 and CDR2 are GTSNPN and SVGIG (reference sequence). This CDR3 comprises 16 residues. J was trimmed by 1 base and V by 4 bases; bases with no gene match: 6. The CDR3, as DNA: TGTGCCTGGAACCCGGGACTAGCGGGACGCCAAGAGACCCAGTACTTC. Its protein is CAWNPGLAGRQETQYF.